The clone carrying this TCR beta chain was detected a few times. Clones were read by immunoSEQ multiplex PCR, and TCRdb kept only the in-frame ones, dropping some. The sample shows about 97,000 clones, approximately 95% of them seen only once. The source of the sample is a study of technical replicates of blood from a handful of donors. Per the germline V gene, CDR1 is GTSNPN and CDR2 is SVGIG (reference sequence). This CDR3 is 12 amino acids long. V was pared by 3 bases and J by 6 bases, with 12 bases between. This receptor was obtained from a human donor in good health. The material sequenced was T cells isolated from PBMCs. The rearrangement uses TRBV30 and TRBJ2-7; possibly TRBD1 for D (6 bases). The CDR3 region is CAWRLQGSEQYF. The CDR3 region has the DNA TGTGCCTGGAGACTTCAGGGGTCCGAGCAGTACTTC. Supplemented by reference TRBV30 and TRBJ2-7, the full variable domain reads SQTIHQWPATLVQPVGSPLSLECTVEGTSNPNLYWYRQAAGRGLQLLFYSVGIGQISSEVPQNLSASRPQDRQFILSSKKLLLSDSGFYLCAWRLQGSEQYFGPGTRLTVT.